These T cell receptor beta chains were read from a single sample in a study of CXCR3-negative and CXCR3-positive naive CD8 T cells. TCRdb re-called the 5' RACE reads, yielding one record per CDR3 amino acid sequence without DNA. The sample includes tens of thousands of distinct CDR3 sequences. Sequences were obtained from naive CXCR3- CD8+ T cells from blood. The receptor set was obtained from a human donor in good health. Some clones in this sample may be carry-over from other donors' samples. CDR3s include the opening cysteine and the closing phenylalanine or tryptophan. Some rows mark clone size as missing; the rest say once, few, many or name a class of expanded clone.

14 | TRBJ1-4 | medium-sized | TRBV27 | CASSLGLAQGKLFF
16 | TRBJ2-7 | - | TRBV4-1 | CSSSQDRDSGSYEQYF
13 | TRBJ2-7 | - | TRBV29-1 | CSVREETSYEQYF
15 | TRBJ2-5 | - | TRBV7-2 | CASSLAGQGEETQYF
12 | TRBJ1-1 | - | TRBV11-2 | CASSLGTTEAFF
12 | TRBJ2-2 | - | TRBV23-1 | CASTRKTGELFF
15 | TRBJ2-7 | - | TRBV29-1 | CSVDTVDTTSYEQYF
11 | TRBJ1-2 | - | TRBV7-2 | CASSSGGGYTF
13 | TRBJ2-3 | medium-sized | TRBV2 | CASRGQGKDTQYF
14 | TRBJ1-6 | - | TRBV28 | CASRDGQSNSPLHF
14 | TRBJ1-2 | - | TRBV11-2 | CASSLGQGAYGYTF
13 | TRBJ1-5 | - | TRBV11-2 | CASSATGGQPQHF
15 | TRBJ2-5 | - | TRBV7-8 | CASSFQRGEQETQYF
16 | TRBJ2-1 | - | TRBV7-6 | CASSPPGDSSYNEQFF
15 | TRBJ1-1 | - | TRBV28 | CASSLSPYMNTEAFF